Following are 9 T cell receptor beta chains from one sample sequenced in a study of vaccination effects on CD4 cells after COVID-19. No antigen has been assigned to these receptors. The ViraFEST assay expanded antigen-specific CD4+ T cells with viral peptide pools before sequencing. The culture ran for approximately 10 days, and then CD4+ T cells were isolated. SARS-CoV-2 infection was confirmed by PCR in the person between March and December 2020. Participants completed two doses of the BNT162b2 or mRNA-1273 vaccine. Clones were sequenced by immunoSEQ multiplex PCR, and TCRdb holds only the in-frame ones, with some missing. The sample consists of some 14,000 clones, around 78% of them appearing once. The sequencing used CD4+ T cells from PBMCs cultured with HCoV-NL63 spike peptides, collected after COVID-19 vaccination. The receptors here all came from a human donor who had a prior SARS-CoV-2 infection.

This chain links TRBV30 with TRBJ2-7, with 7 bases identical to TRBD1. CDR1 is GTSNPN and CDR2 is SVGIG in the germline V gene (reference sequence). Trimming at V came to 5 bases and at J to 0 bases, leaving 10 bases not matched to a gene. The CDR3 totals 15 residues. CDR3 amino acids: CAWAPGQRFSYEQYF. The DNA of the CDR3 is TGTGCCTGGGCACCGGGACAGAGGTTCTCCTACGAGCAGTACTTC. The full variable domain, rest sourced from reference TRBV30 and TRBJ2-7, is SQTIHQWPATLVQPVGSPLSLECTVEGTSNPNLYWYRQAAGRGLQLLFYSVGIGQISSEVPQNLSASRPQDRQFILSSKKLLLSDSGFYLCAWAPGQRFSYEQYFGPGTRLTVT.

This rearrangement joins TRBV29-1 to TRBJ2-1, with D unresolved. The CDR3 contains 14 residues. Germline V lookup: CDR1 SQVTM, CDR2 ANQGSEA. V lost 1 base, J lost 7 bases, and 14 bases lay in between. CDR3 amino acids: CSVEGTSKDNEQFF. The CDR3 coding sequence is TGCAGCGTTGAAGGGACCAGCAAGGATAATGAGCAGTTCTTC.

The chain employs TRBV5-4 and TRBJ2-5; TRBD2 aligns across 10 bases. The V gene end was trimmed by 4 bases and the J gene end by 4 bases; junction bases not matched to a gene: 4. CDR3 size: 14 residues. Germline V CDR1 and CDR2: SGHNT, YYREEE (reference sequence). This CDR3 reads CASSRTSGGETQYF. DNA of the CDR3: TGTGCCAGCAGCCGGACTAGCGGAGGAGAGACCCAGTACTTC. The whole variable domain, filled in from reference TRBV5-4 and TRBJ2-5, reads ETGVTQSPTHLIKTRGQQVTLRCSSQSGHNTVSWYQQALGQGPQFIFQYYREEENGRGNFPPRFSGLQFPNYSSELNVNALELDDSALYLCASSRTSGGETQYFGPGTRLLVL.

This chain links TRBV20-1 with TRBJ1-2; no firm D call. Germline-derived CDR1 and CDR2 are DFQATT and SNEGSKA (reference sequence). There are 11 residues in the CDR3. With 5 bases removed from V and 6 bases from J, the gap between germline ends came to 10 bases. The CDR3 DNA is TGCAGTGCTCGGGGTGGGGATGGCTACACCTTC. It encodes CSARGGDGYTF.

The V and J genes are TRBV3-1 (or the pseudogene TRBV3-2) and TRBJ2-7, with D maybe TRBD1 (6 bases). Looked up from germline, CDR1 is LGHDT and CDR2 is YNNKEL (reference sequence). The CDR3 length is 13 residues. V shed 3 bases and J shed 7 bases, with 13 bases lying between them. The CDR3 bases are TGTGCCAGCAGCCAGAGCACAGGGTGGGAGCAGTACTTC. Its protein product is CASSQSTGWEQYF.

This clone has just one count. The rearrangement uses TRBV6-5 and TRBJ1-5; D is undetermined. Trimming removed 8 bases at V and 0 bases at J, with 14 bases between. The CDR3 is 15 residues long. Germline CDR1 and CDR2: MNHEY and SVGAGI. CDR3 loop: CASSSGVDSNQPQHF. The CDR3 DNA follows: TGTGCCAGCTCTTCGGGAGTCGATAGCAATCAGCCCCAGCATTTT.

This chain joins TRBV15 and TRBJ2-1; D might be TRBD2 (5 bases). The CDR3 spans 15 residues. Trimming took off 0 bases at V and 4 bases at J, with 10 bases between the two ends. CDR1 and CDR2 (germline): LNHNV, YYDKDF (reference sequence). The CDR3 DNA reads as TGTGCCACCAGCAGAGATCTGGCGGGTTACAATGAGCAGTTCTTC. Translating it yields CATSRDLAGYNEQFF.

This clone was detected only a few times. The V and J genes are TRBV9 and TRBJ2-1, with 14 nucleotides matching TRBD2. CDR1 SGDLS and CDR2 YYNGEE come from the germline V gene. The CDR3 is 18 amino acids. With V trimmed by 0 bases and J by 1 base, 3 bases remained unmatched. CDR3 protein: CASSVGLAGGPSYNEQFF. The DNA of the CDR3 is TGTGCCAGCAGCGTAGGACTAGCGGGAGGGCCGTCCTACAATGAGCAGTTCTTC.

This clone was seen once. The chain uses TRBV25-1 and TRBJ1-4, with unresolved D. The CDR3 extends over 15 amino acids. CDR1 and CDR2 (germline): MGHDK, SYGVNS. Trimming removed 4 bases from V and 3 bases from J, with 12 bases in between. The CDR3 DNA follows: TGTGCCAGCAGTGCATTCCCGGCGGCTAATGAAAAACTGTTTTTT. Translating gives CASSAFPAANEKLFF.